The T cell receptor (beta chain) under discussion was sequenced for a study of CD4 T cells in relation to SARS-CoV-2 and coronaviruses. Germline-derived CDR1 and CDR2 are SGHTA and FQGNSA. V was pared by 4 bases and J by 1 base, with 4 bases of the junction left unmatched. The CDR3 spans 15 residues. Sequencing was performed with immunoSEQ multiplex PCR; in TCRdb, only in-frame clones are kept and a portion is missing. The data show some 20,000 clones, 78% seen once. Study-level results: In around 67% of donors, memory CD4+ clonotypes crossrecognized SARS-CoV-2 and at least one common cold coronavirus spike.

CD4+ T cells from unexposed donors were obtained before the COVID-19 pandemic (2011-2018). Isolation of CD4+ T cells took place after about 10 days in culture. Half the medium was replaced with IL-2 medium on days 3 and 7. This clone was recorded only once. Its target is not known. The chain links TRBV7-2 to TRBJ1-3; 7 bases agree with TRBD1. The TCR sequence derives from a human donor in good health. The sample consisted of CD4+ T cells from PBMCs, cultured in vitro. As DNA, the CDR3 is TGTGCCAGCAGCTGGAAACAGGGGTCTGGAAACACCATATATTTT. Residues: CASSWKQGSGNTIYF. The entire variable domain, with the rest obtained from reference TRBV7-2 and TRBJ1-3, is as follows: GAGVSQSPSNKVTEKGKDVELRCDPISGHTALYWYRQSLGQGLEFLIYFQGNSAPDKSGLPSDRFSAERTGGSVSTLTIQRTQQEDSAVYLCASSWKQGSGNTIYFGEGSWLTVV.